The sample holds one count of the clone carrying this T cell receptor beta chain. Its antigen is undetermined. The entry originates in a study of cytomegalovirus exposure and HLA in healthy donors. Study results and limitations: In vitro work confirmed that a few CMV-associated chains recognize CMV antigens. Serostatus for CMV was the only available immune exposure information.

The PCR ran on 60 Vbeta and 13 Jbeta primers. Generated by immunoSEQ multiplex PCR, the TCRdb table keeps only in-frame clones and is missing some. This table has about 120,000 clones, about 76% appearing once. Trimming cost V 4 bases and J 6 bases; bases outside gene matches: 5. The CDR3 runs 14 residues. Germline V gives CDR1 SQVTM, CDR2 ANQGSEA. It was healthy bone marrow donors who served as donors. The donors, nominally healthy at sampling, likely had unrecorded immune exposures. The sequence was obtained from a man aged 60 to 75 in good health and CMV-seropositive. Specimen: PBMCs. The chain recombines TRBV29-1 with TRBJ1-6, with 8 bases fitting TRBD1. The CDR3 reads CSVGSGQGNSPLHF. CDR3 bases: TGCAGCGTTGGTAGTGGACAGGGTAATTCACCCCTCCACTTT.